The rows below give T cell receptor beta chains drawn from one sample of a study of cytomegalovirus exposure and HLA in healthy donors. Assay used: immunoSEQ multiplex PCR; TCRdb lists only in-frame clones, some missing. The sample contains about 140,000 clones, roughly 60% of which appear only once. Specimen: PBMCs. All receptors derive from a woman in her 40s in good health and CMV-seronegative. The CDR3 runs from the conserved cysteine through the conserved F or W. D genes are given only for firm matches. Size is stated for part of the rows, as once, few or many counts, or as a class when the clone is expanded.

d_call: NA
clone_size: NA
v_call: TRBV7-2
j_call: TRBJ2-1
cdr3_length: 15
cdr3_nt: TGTGCCAGCAGCTCCGGACAGAGCTCCTACAATGGGCAGTTCTTC
cdr3_aa: CASSSGQSSYNGQFF

d_call: NA
clone_size: NA
v_call: TRBV6-1
j_call: TRBJ1-1
cdr3_length: 15
cdr3_nt: TGTGCCAGCAGTGAAATACCACAGGGTTTCACTGAAGCTTTCTTT
cdr3_aa: CASSEIPQGFTEAFF

d_call: TRBD1
clone_size: few
v_call: TRBV4-3
j_call: TRBJ2-7
cdr3_length: 16
cdr3_nt: TGCGCCAGCAGCCAAGATTCTGCGACAGGGGGGTACGAGCAGTACTTC
cdr3_aa: CASSQDSATGGYEQYF

d_call: TRBD1
clone_size: NA
v_call: TRBV10-3
j_call: TRBJ2-5
cdr3_length: 12
cdr3_nt: TGTGCCACTGGACAGGGACAAGAGACCCAGTACTTC
cdr3_aa: CATGQGQETQYF

d_call: TRBD1
clone_size: NA
v_call: TRBV7-9
j_call: TRBJ1-2
cdr3_length: 14
cdr3_nt: TGTGCCAGCAGCTTAGCACAGGGGGCTCATGGCTACACCTTC
cdr3_aa: CASSLAQGAHGYTF

d_call: NA
clone_size: NA
v_call: TRBV13
j_call: TRBJ1-4
cdr3_length: 13
cdr3_nt: TGTGCCAGCAGCTCCAGAACAGGGAAAAAACTGTTTTTT
cdr3_aa: CASSSRTGKKLFF

d_call: NA
clone_size: NA
v_call: TRBV7-2
j_call: TRBJ2-5
cdr3_length: 15
cdr3_nt: TGTGCCAGCAGCTTAGTACCAGGAATTCAAGAGACCCAGTACTTC
cdr3_aa: CASSLVPGIQETQYF

d_call: TRBD2
clone_size: NA
v_call: TRBV7-3
j_call: TRBJ2-5
cdr3_length: 13
cdr3_nt: TGTGCCAGCAGCCGGGGGGGGTCGGAGACCCAGTACTTC
cdr3_aa: CASSRGGSETQYF

d_call: NA
clone_size: few
v_call: TRBV7-2
j_call: TRBJ2-7
cdr3_length: 13
cdr3_nt: TGTGCCAGCAGCTTTTTGAACCAGAACGAGCAGTACTTC
cdr3_aa: CASSFLNQNEQYF

d_call: NA
clone_size: few
v_call: TRBV30
j_call: TRBJ1-5
cdr3_length: 13
cdr3_nt: TGTGCCTGTACAGACAGGACCAATCAGCCCCAGCATTTT
cdr3_aa: CACTDRTNQPQHF

d_call: TRBD2
clone_size: NA
v_call: TRBV7-3
j_call: TRBJ2-5
cdr3_length: 15
cdr3_nt: TGTGCCAGCAGCCTCTCGGGGGGGCGGGGAGAGACCCAGTACTTC
cdr3_aa: CASSLSGGRGETQYF

d_call: NA
clone_size: NA
v_call: TRBV5-8
j_call: TRBJ2-5
cdr3_length: 13
cdr3_nt: TGTGCCAGCAGCTTGCAGGGGGGAGAGACCCAGTACTTC
cdr3_aa: CASSLQGGETQYF

d_call: NA
clone_size: NA
v_call: TRBV30
j_call: TRBJ1-2
cdr3_length: 11
cdr3_nt: TGTGCCTGGAGTGTAGAGGTTGGCTACACCTTC
cdr3_aa: CAWSVEVGYTF

d_call: TRBD1
clone_size: NA
v_call: TRBV2
j_call: TRBJ1-4
cdr3_length: 15
cdr3_nt: TGTGCCAGCAGTTCCCTACAGGGGGCAAATGAAAAACTGTTTTTT
cdr3_aa: CASSSLQGANEKLFF

d_call: TRBD1
clone_size: NA
v_call: TRBV5-1
j_call: TRBJ1-3
cdr3_length: 16
cdr3_nt: TGCGCCAGCAGTTCCGAGGCGACAGGGGCTCGATTCACCATATATTTT
cdr3_aa: CASSSEATGARFTIYF

d_call: NA
clone_size: NA
v_call: TRBV4-2
j_call: TRBJ1-6
cdr3_length: 16
cdr3_nt: TGTGCCAGCAGCAGCCGGGGGGAGGGGCTTAATTCACCCCTCCACTTT
cdr3_aa: CASSSRGEGLNSPLHF

d_call: NA
clone_size: few
v_call: TRBV7-2
j_call: TRBJ2-1
cdr3_length: 14
cdr3_nt: TGTGCCAGCGGGAATCAGGGGTCCTACAATGAGCAGTTCTTC
cdr3_aa: CASGNQGSYNEQFF

d_call: TRBD2
clone_size: NA
v_call: TRBV7-2
j_call: TRBJ2-4
cdr3_length: 16
cdr3_nt: TGTGCCAGCAGCTGGGGGGGGTACGGGTCCAAAAACATTCAGTACTTC
cdr3_aa: CASSWGGYGSKNIQYF

d_call: NA
clone_size: NA
v_call: TRBV4-2
j_call: TRBJ2-3
cdr3_length: 17
cdr3_nt: TGTGCCAGCAGCCAAGGGGGATTGCGGGGGCCGACAGATACGCAGTATTTT
cdr3_aa: CASSQGGLRGPTDTQYF

d_call: NA
clone_size: once
v_call: TRBV28
j_call: TRBJ2-5
cdr3_length: 15
cdr3_nt: TGTGCCAGCAGCTCCAGAGGAGGAATACAAGAGACCCAGTACTTC
cdr3_aa: CASSSRGGIQETQYF

d_call: TRBD1
clone_size: NA
v_call: TRBV2
j_call: TRBJ1-2
cdr3_length: 16
cdr3_nt: TGTGCCAGCAGTGAGGCCCAGACAGGGGAGGACTATGGCTACACCTTC
cdr3_aa: CASSEAQTGEDYGYTF

d_call: TRBD2
clone_size: NA
v_call: TRBV4-3
j_call: TRBJ2-3
cdr3_length: 17
cdr3_nt: TGCGCCAGCAGCCAAGGAACTAGCGGGGGAGGCTCAGATACGCAGTATTTT
cdr3_aa: CASSQGTSGGGSDTQYF

d_call: TRBD1
clone_size: NA
v_call: TRBV29-1
j_call: TRBJ1-5
cdr3_length: 14
cdr3_nt: TGCAGCGTTGAAGGACAGGGCGGCAATCAGCCCCAGCATTTT
cdr3_aa: CSVEGQGGNQPQHF

d_call: TRBD1
clone_size: NA
v_call: TRBV29-1
j_call: TRBJ1-2
cdr3_length: 13
cdr3_nt: TGCAGCGCCCGGGACAGGGAGATTCGGGGCTACACCTTC
cdr3_aa: CSARDREIRGYTF

d_call: NA
clone_size: NA
v_call: TRBV30
j_call: TRBJ1-4
cdr3_length: 13
cdr3_nt: TGTGCCTGGAGAGACAGTGCTAATGAAAAACTGTTTTTT
cdr3_aa: CAWRDSANEKLFF

d_call: NA
clone_size: few
v_call: TRBV4-1
j_call: TRBJ1-5
cdr3_length: 14
cdr3_nt: TGCGCCAGCAGCCAAGAAGGGGGATATCAGCCCCAGCATTTT
cdr3_aa: CASSQEGGYQPQHF

d_call: NA
clone_size: NA
v_call: TRBV5-8
j_call: TRBJ1-2
cdr3_length: 13
cdr3_nt: TGTGCCAGCAGTTACGACGGCCCAGCGGGCTACACCTTC
cdr3_aa: CASSYDGPAGYTF

d_call: NA
clone_size: few
v_call: TRBV5-4
j_call: TRBJ1-1
cdr3_length: 12
cdr3_nt: TGTGCCAGCACTAGCCCGGGCACTGAAGCTTTCTTT
cdr3_aa: CASTSPGTEAFF

d_call: TRBD1
clone_size: NA
v_call: TRBV30
j_call: TRBJ1-1
cdr3_length: 15
cdr3_nt: TGTGCCTGGACCCGGGACAGGGAAAGGTACACTGAAGCTTTCTTT
cdr3_aa: CAWTRDRERYTEAFF

d_call: NA
clone_size: NA
v_call: TRBV5-1
j_call: TRBJ1-2
cdr3_length: 13
cdr3_nt: TGCGCCAGCAGCTACAGGTTCAACTATGGCTACACCTTC
cdr3_aa: CASSYRFNYGYTF

d_call: TRBD1
clone_size: once
v_call: TRBV5-1
j_call: TRBJ2-3
cdr3_length: 16
cdr3_nt: TGCGCCAGCAGCTCGGCGGGACAGGGGGCGGGAGATACGCAGTATTTT
cdr3_aa: CASSSAGQGAGDTQYF

d_call: NA
clone_size: NA
v_call: TRBV2
j_call: TRBJ2-7
cdr3_length: 14
cdr3_nt: TGTGCCAGCAGTGAATTGTACAGGCCCTACGAGCAGTACTTC
cdr3_aa: CASSELYRPYEQYF

d_call: NA
clone_size: NA
v_call: TRBV19
j_call: TRBJ1-5
cdr3_length: 16
cdr3_nt: TGTGCCAGTAGTATGGCATCCAGGGGTCCGCCCCAGCCCCAGCATTTT
cdr3_aa: CASSMASRGPPQPQHF

d_call: TRBD1
clone_size: NA
v_call: TRBV2
j_call: TRBJ1-2
cdr3_length: 13
cdr3_nt: TGTGCCAGCAGGGACAGGACCTTCTATGGCTACACCTTC
cdr3_aa: CASRDRTFYGYTF

d_call: NA
clone_size: NA
v_call: TRBV6-5
j_call: TRBJ1-2
cdr3_length: 13
cdr3_nt: TGTGCCAGCAAGCCGGGGTCTAACTATGGCTACACCTTC
cdr3_aa: CASKPGSNYGYTF

d_call: TRBD1
clone_size: once
v_call: TRBV25-1
j_call: TRBJ1-2
cdr3_length: 14
cdr3_nt: TGTGCCAGCAGTGAATTTGACAGGGGGAGTGGCTACACCTTC
cdr3_aa: CASSEFDRGSGYTF

d_call: NA
clone_size: once
v_call: TRBV19
j_call: TRBJ2-2
cdr3_length: 15
cdr3_nt: TGTGCCAGTAGTATTTCGGCGGCCCAAGCCGGGGAGCTGTTTTTT
cdr3_aa: CASSISAAQAGELFF

d_call: NA
clone_size: few
v_call: TRBV11-2
j_call: TRBJ1-4
cdr3_length: 15
cdr3_nt: TGTGCCAGCAGCTTAGGAGAGGGTCCGGAAGAAAAACTGTTTTTT
cdr3_aa: CASSLGEGPEEKLFF

d_call: NA
clone_size: NA
v_call: TRBV15
j_call: TRBJ2-7
cdr3_length: 13
cdr3_nt: TGTGCCACCAGCAGGGTTATAGAGCACGAGCAGTACTTC
cdr3_aa: CATSRVIEHEQYF

d_call: TRBD1
clone_size: NA
v_call: TRBV7-2
j_call: TRBJ1-1
cdr3_length: 14
cdr3_nt: TGTGCCAGCAGCTTCACAGGGGTGAACACTGAAGCTTTCTTT
cdr3_aa: CASSFTGVNTEAFF

d_call: TRBD1
clone_size: NA
v_call: TRBV29-1
j_call: TRBJ2-1
cdr3_length: 14
cdr3_nt: TGCAGCGTTGATAGGGGACAGGGGTACCATGAGCAGTTCTTC
cdr3_aa: CSVDRGQGYHEQFF

d_call: NA
clone_size: NA
v_call: TRBV18
j_call: TRBJ1-1
cdr3_length: 14
cdr3_nt: TGTGCCAGCTCACCCGCCAGGGGAGGGACTGAAGCTTTCTTT
cdr3_aa: CASSPARGGTEAFF

d_call: NA
clone_size: NA
v_call: TRBV5-1
j_call: TRBJ1-4
cdr3_length: 17
cdr3_nt: TGCGCCAGCAGCTTATCCAGCCTAGGAATTTCGGGTGAAAAACTGTTTTTT
cdr3_aa: CASSLSSLGISGEKLFF

d_call: NA
clone_size: NA
v_call: TRBV30
j_call: TRBJ1-1
cdr3_length: 13
cdr3_nt: TGTGCCTGGAGTGACTCAGGGGACGAGGAAGCTTTCTTT
cdr3_aa: CAWSDSGDEEAFF

d_call: TRBD1
clone_size: NA
v_call: TRBV28
j_call: TRBJ1-1
cdr3_length: 15
cdr3_nt: TGTGCCAGCACTTCCTTCCCGGGACAGCGAATTGAAGCTTTCTTT
cdr3_aa: CASTSFPGQRIEAFF

d_call: TRBD1
clone_size: NA
v_call: TRBV11-2
j_call: TRBJ2-7
cdr3_length: 15
cdr3_nt: TGTGCCAGCAGCTCCCCCGGGACAGGGGAGGACGAGCAGTACTTC
cdr3_aa: CASSSPGTGEDEQYF

d_call: TRBD1
clone_size: NA
v_call: TRBV11-2
j_call: TRBJ2-3
cdr3_length: 13
cdr3_nt: TGTGCCAGCACAGACAGGGACCCAGATACGCAGTATTTT
cdr3_aa: CASTDRDPDTQYF

d_call: NA
clone_size: few
v_call: TRBV6-5
j_call: TRBJ2-7
cdr3_length: 14
cdr3_nt: TGTGCCAGCAGTCGGGACATGGGCTCCTACGAGCAGTACTTC
cdr3_aa: CASSRDMGSYEQYF

d_call: TRBD1
clone_size: few
v_call: TRBV28
j_call: TRBJ2-7
cdr3_length: 14
cdr3_nt: TGTGCCAGCAGTTCACCGGGACAGGCCTACGAGCAGTACTTC
cdr3_aa: CASSSPGQAYEQYF

d_call: TRBD1
clone_size: NA
v_call: TRBV30
j_call: TRBJ1-5
cdr3_length: 13
cdr3_nt: TGTGCCTGGAGTGTAAAGGGGGCCCAGCCCCAGCATTTT
cdr3_aa: CAWSVKGAQPQHF

d_call: TRBD1
clone_size: few
v_call: TRBV7-2
j_call: TRBJ2-1
cdr3_length: 15
cdr3_nt: TGTGCCAGCAGCCGAGGACAGGGGGCGCAGAATGAGCAGTTCTTC
cdr3_aa: CASSRGQGAQNEQFF